Following are 14 T cell receptor beta chains from one sample sequenced in a study of cytomegalovirus exposure and HLA in healthy donors (dated by TCRdb to about 2017). The library was made by the immunoSEQ multiplex PCR assay. For the multiplex PCR, a mixture combining 60 forward primers for TCR Vbeta segments and 13 reverse primers for TCR Jbeta segments was used. This immuneACCESS table, as held by TCRdb, lists in-frame sequences with V and J called but not all clones. Of the missing ones, under half trace to an unresolved V gene in checked studies; the others have no known cause. For this sample, the table gives 150,000 to 200,000 clones. In total, the top ten clones hold 2.1% of the sample. The sequencing sample was made of PBMCs. The source of these receptors is a man aged 30-40 years in good health and CMV-seronegative.

The chain carries TRBV7-8 and TRBJ1-1, with TRBD1 as a possible D gene (6 bases). Germline CDR1 is SGHVS and CDR2 is FQNEAQ. This CDR3 has 16 residues. V was clipped by 1 base and J by 4 bases, with 16 bases between them. CDR3 region: CASSLGLGQGITEAFF. DNA of the CDR3: TGTGCCAGCAGCTTAGGGTTGGGGCAGGGGATCACTGAAGCTTTCTTT.

This sequence joins TRBV9 and TRBJ1-2; no clear D. Germline CDR1 reads SGDLS; CDR2 reads YYNGEE. Deletions cut 0 bases from V and 8 bases from J, with 20 bases between. The CDR3 extends over 16 amino acids. CDR3 residues: CASSVATATGGSGYTF. The CDR3 nucleotides read TGTGCCAGCAGCGTAGCTACGGCGACGGGTGGATCAGGCTACACCTTC.

The CDR3 here is CASEVMRSTEAFF. CDR3 DNA sequence: TGTGCCAGTGAAGTGATGCGTTCCACTGAAGCTTTCTTT. The chain links TRBV6-1 to TRBJ1-1; D not resolved. V lost 9 bases to trimming and J lost 4 bases, with 15 bases between them. The germline V gene encodes CDR1 MNHNS and CDR2 SASEGT. This CDR3 spans 13 amino acids.

V gene TRBV7-2 combines with J gene TRBJ2-5, with D unclear. V gave up 5 bases and J gave up 4 bases, with 11 bases separating them. Germline V gene sequence: CDR1 SGHTA, CDR2 FQGNSA. The CDR3 runs to 13 residues. The CDR3 loop reads CASSRRSGETQYF. CDR3 bases: TGTGCCAGCAGCCGCCGGAGTGGAGAGACCCAGTACTTC.

CDR3 DNA sequence: TGTGCCAGCAGTGCCGACAGGGACCCCTACGAGCAGTACTTC. It translates to CASSADRDPYEQYF. This chain joins TRBV6-5 and TRBJ2-7; TRBD1 aligns across 7 bases. The ends lost 5 bases at V and 2 bases at J; junction bases unmatched: 6. This CDR3 is 14 amino acids long. The V gene's germline CDR1 is MNHEY and CDR2 SVGAGI.

The chain employs TRBV25-1 and TRBJ2-1; maybe TRBD2 (7 bases). Germline CDR1 reads MGHDK; CDR2 reads SYGVNS. V was trimmed by 2 bases and J by 3 bases, leaving 14 bases between them. The CDR3 contains 16 residues. The CDR3 loop is CASSEPRGGGYNEQFF. The DNA of the CDR3 is TGTGCCAGCAGTGAACCCCGGGGAGGGGGCTACAATGAGCAGTTCTTC.

The chain employs TRBV11-3 and TRBJ2-7; 9 bases are shared with TRBD2. CDR3 length: 15 residues. CDR1 is SGHNT, CDR2 YENEEA, per germline. V shed 5 bases, J shed 2 bases, and the junction held 7 bases outside the gene matches. CDR3 residues: CASSKNLAGAYEQYF. DNA for the CDR3: TGTGCCAGCAGCAAGAACTTAGCGGGGGCCTACGAGCAGTACTTC.

The J gene is TRBJ2-3, the V gene TRBV7-9, with TRBD2 identical over 9 bases. The CDR3 has 16 amino acids. Losses at the gene ends were 3 bases for V and 4 bases for J; bases not matched to a gene: 8. CDR1 and CDR2 from the germline V gene are SEHNR and FQNEAQ (reference sequence). The CDR3 loop is CASSLTLAGGADTQYF. The CDR3 region has the DNA TGTGCCAGCAGCTTGACTCTGGCGGGAGGGGCAGATACGCAGTATTTT.

The V call is TRBV29-1, the J call TRBJ2-7; D gene uncertain. Germline V gene data show CDR1 as SQVTM and CDR2 as ANQGSEA. The CDR3 covers 14 residues. The germline V and J ends were trimmed by 4 bases and 2 bases, with 15 bases remaining between them. The CDR3 reads CSVAGHQDTYEQYF. Written as DNA, the CDR3 is TGCAGCGTTGCTGGCCATCAAGATACCTACGAGCAGTACTTC.

The J gene is TRBJ2-1, the V gene TRBV5-1, with D unresolved. CDR3 length equals 11 residues. Per germline, CDR1 SGHRS and CDR2 YFSETQ. Trimming stripped 4 bases from V and 8 bases from J, with 7 bases between. The CDR3 coding sequence is TGCGCCAGCAGCCCCTCCTATGAGCAGTTCTTC. Translating it yields CASSPSYEQFF.

The V and J genes are TRBV13 and TRBJ2-7, with TRBD1 matching 11 bases. Germline values: CDR1 PRHDT, CDR2 FYEKMQ (reference sequence). There are 16 residues in the CDR3. With 0 bases clipped from V and 1 base from J, the junction kept 2 bases outside the gene matches. CDR3 region: CASSLGGTGGSYEQYF. The CDR3 bases are TGTGCCAGCAGCTTAGGCGGGACAGGGGGATCCTACGAGCAGTACTTC.

The chain couples TRBV29-1 to TRBJ2-1, with 8 bases that match TRBD1. The CDR3 loop spans 16 amino acids. The V segment lost 6 bases and the J segment 2 bases; nucleotides outside the gene matches: 12. Germline-derived CDR1 and CDR2 are SQVTM and ANQGSEA. The CDR3: CSVAGGVLPPYNEQFF. The CDR3, as DNA: TGCAGCGTCGCAGGGGGCGTCTTACCCCCCTACAATGAGCAGTTCTTC.

The chain has TRBV28 and TRBJ2-3; the match to TRBD1 covers 7 bases. The CDR3 contains 20 residues. Germline CDR1 is MDHEN and CDR2 is SYDVKM. The J segment lost 5 bases and the V segment lost 6 bases, leaving 26 bases of the junction unmatched. This chain's CDR3 is CASSVTGLGKGGYIEDTQYF. The CDR3 DNA reads TGTGCCAGCAGCGTGACCGGTTTAGGAAAAGGGGGCTATATCGAAGATACGCAGTATTTT.

V is TRBV6-6 and J is TRBJ1-1; no definite D call. The CDR3 spans 13 residues. Trimming took off 5 bases at V and 0 bases at J, with 7 bases between the two ends. The germline V gene has CDR1 MNHNY and CDR2 SVGAGI (reference sequence). The CDR3 coding sequence is TGTGCCAGCAGTCCCGTTGTGAACACTGAAGCTTTCTTT. This gives the protein CASSPVVNTEAFF.